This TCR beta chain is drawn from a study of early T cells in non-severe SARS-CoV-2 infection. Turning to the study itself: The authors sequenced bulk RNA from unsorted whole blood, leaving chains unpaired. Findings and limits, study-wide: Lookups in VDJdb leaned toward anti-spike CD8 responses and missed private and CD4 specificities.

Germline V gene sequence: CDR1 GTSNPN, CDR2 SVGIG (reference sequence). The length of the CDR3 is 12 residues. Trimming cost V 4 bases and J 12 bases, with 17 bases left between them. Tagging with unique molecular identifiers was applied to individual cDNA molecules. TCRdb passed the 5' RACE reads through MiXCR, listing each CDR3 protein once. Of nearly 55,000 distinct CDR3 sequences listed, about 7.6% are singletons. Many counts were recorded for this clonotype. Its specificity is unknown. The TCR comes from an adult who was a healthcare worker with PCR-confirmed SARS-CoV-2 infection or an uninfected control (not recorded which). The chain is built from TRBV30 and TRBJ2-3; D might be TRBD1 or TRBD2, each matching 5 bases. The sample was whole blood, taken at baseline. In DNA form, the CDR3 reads TGTGCCTGGATGGGGGTCGGCCGTAGTCAGTATTTT. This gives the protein CAWMGVGRSQYF.